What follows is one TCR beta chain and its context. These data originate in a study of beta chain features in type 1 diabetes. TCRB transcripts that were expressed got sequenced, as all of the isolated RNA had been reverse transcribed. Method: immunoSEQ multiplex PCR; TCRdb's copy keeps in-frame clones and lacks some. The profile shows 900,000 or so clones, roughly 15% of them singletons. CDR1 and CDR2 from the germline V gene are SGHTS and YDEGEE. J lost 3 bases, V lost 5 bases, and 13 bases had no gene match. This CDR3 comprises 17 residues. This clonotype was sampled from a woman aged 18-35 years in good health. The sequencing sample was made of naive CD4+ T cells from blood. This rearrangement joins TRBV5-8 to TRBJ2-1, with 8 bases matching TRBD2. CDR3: CASRGLAGRIDYNEQFF. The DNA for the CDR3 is TGTGCCAGCAGGGGGCTAGCGGGCCGTATAGACTACAATGAGCAGTTCTTC.